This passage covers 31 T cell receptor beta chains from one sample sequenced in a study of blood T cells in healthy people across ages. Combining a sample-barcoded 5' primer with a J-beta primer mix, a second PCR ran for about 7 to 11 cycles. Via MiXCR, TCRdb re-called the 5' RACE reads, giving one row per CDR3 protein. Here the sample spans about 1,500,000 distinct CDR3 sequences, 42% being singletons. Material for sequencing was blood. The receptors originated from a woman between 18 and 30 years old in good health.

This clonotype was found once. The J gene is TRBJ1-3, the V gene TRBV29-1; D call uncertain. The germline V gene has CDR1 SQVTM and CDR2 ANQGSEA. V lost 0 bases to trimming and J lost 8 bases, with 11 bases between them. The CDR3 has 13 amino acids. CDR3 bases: TGCAGCGTTGAAGATAGCGGTGCGGACACCATATATTTT. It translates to CSVEDSGADTIYF. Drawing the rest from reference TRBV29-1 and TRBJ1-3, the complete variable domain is SAVISQKPSRDICQRGTSLTIQCQVDSQVTMMFWYRQQPGQSLTLIATANQGSEATYESGFVIDKFPISRPNLTFSTLTVSNMSPEDSSIYLCSVEDSGADTIYFGEGSWLTVV.

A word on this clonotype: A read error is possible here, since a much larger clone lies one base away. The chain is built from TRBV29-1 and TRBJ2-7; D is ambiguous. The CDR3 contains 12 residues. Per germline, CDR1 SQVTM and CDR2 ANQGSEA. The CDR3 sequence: CNVQESSYEQYF. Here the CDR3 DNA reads TGCAACGTTCAGGAGTCCTCCTACGAGCAGTACTTC.

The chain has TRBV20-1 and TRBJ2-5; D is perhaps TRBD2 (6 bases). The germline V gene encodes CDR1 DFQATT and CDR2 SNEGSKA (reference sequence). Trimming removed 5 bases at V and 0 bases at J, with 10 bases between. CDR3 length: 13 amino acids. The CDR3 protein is CSAGEEYQETQYF. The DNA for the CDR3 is TGCAGTGCTGGGGAGGAGTACCAAGAGACCCAGTACTTC.

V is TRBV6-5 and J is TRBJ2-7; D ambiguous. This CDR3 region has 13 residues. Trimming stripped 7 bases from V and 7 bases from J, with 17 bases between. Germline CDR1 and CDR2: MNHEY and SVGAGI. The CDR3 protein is CASTPLGYNEQYF. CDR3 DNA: TGTGCCAGCACCCCATTAGGGTATAATGAGCAGTACTTC.

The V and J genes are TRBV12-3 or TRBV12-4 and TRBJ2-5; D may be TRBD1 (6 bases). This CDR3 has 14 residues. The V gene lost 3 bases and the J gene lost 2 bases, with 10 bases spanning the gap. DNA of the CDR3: TGTGCCAGCAGTTTTCAGGGGAAACAAGAGACCCAGTACTTC. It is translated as CASSFQGKQETQYF.

The CDR3 DNA reads TGTGCCAGCACCGATTGGCCCCGCGGGGCCGAAGCTTTCTTT. Translation gives CASTDWPRGAEAFF. The V gene is TRBV6-1, the J gene TRBJ1-1, with D tentatively TRBD1 (5 bases). The CDR3 consists of 14 residues. The V end lost 7 bases, the J end lost 8 bases, and 20 bases lay between the germline ends. Germline CDR1 and CDR2: MNHNS and SASEGT.

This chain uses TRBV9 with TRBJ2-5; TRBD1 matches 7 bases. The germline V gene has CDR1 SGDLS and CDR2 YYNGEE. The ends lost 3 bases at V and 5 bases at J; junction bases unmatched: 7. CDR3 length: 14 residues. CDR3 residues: CASSGDRFEETQYF. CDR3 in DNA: TGTGCCAGCAGCGGGGACAGATTCGAGGAGACCCAGTACTTC.

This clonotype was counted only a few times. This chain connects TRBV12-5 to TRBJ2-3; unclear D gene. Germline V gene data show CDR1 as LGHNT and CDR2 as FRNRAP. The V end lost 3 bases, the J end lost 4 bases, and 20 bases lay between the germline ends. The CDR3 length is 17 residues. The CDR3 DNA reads TGTGCTAGTGGTTTCTTCCTTGACGGCCCTAAGTCAGATACGCAGTATTTT. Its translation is CASGFFLDGPKSDTQYF.

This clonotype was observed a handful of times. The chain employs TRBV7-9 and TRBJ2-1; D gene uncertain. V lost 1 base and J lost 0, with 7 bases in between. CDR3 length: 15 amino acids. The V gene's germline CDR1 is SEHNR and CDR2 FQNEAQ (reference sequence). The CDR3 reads CASSLDANSYNEQFF. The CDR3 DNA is TGTGCCAGCAGCTTAGACGCGAACTCCTACAATGAGCAGTTCTTC.

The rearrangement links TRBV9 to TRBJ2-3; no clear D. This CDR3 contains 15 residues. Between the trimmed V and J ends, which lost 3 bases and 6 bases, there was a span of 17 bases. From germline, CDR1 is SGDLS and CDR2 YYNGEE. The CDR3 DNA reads TGTGCCAGCAGCGCCGTGGGTCGTCAAGGGGATACGCAGTATTTT. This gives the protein CASSAVGRQGDTQYF.

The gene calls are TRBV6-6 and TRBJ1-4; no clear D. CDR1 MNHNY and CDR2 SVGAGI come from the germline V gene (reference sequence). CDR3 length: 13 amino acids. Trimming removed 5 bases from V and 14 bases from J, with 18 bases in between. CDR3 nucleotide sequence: TGTGCCAGCAGTCACTTGGGCGGCGCGGTCCTGTTTTTT. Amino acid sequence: CASSHLGGAVLFF.

The CDR3 nucleotides are TGTGCCAGCAGCTGGGGCGCCCGGGGAGAAAAACTGTTTTTT. Its translation: CASSWGARGEKLFF. The rearrangement links TRBV21-1 to TRBJ1-4; the DNA was not compared with TRBD1, the D call given in the table. TRBV21-1 counts as a pseudogene. This CDR3 spans 14 amino acids.

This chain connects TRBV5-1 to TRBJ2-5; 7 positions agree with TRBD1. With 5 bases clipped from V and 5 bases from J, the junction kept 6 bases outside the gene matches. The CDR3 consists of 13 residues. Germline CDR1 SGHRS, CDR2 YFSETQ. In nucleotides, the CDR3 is TGCGCCAGCAGACGGACAGGATGGGAGACCCAGTACTTC. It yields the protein CASRRTGWETQYF.

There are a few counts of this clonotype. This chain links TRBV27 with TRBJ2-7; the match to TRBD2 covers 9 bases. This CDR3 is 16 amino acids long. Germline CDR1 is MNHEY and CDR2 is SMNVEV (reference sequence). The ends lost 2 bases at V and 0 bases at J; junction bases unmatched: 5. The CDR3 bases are TGTGCCAGCAGTTTACTAGCGGGGACCAGCTCCTACGAGCAGTACTTC. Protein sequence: CASSLLAGTSSYEQYF.

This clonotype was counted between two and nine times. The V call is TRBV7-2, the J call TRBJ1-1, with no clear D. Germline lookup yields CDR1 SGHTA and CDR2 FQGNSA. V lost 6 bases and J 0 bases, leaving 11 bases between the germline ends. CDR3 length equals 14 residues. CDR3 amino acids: CASSPPDMNTEAFF. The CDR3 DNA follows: TGTGCCAGCAGTCCCCCCGATATGAACACTGAAGCTTTCTTT. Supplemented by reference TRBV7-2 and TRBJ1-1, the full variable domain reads GAGVSQSPSNKVTEKGKDVELRCDPISGHTALYWYRQSLGQGLEFLIYFQGNSAPDKSGLPSDRFSAERTGGSVSTLTIQRTQQEDSAVYLCASSPPDMNTEAFFGQGTRLTVV.

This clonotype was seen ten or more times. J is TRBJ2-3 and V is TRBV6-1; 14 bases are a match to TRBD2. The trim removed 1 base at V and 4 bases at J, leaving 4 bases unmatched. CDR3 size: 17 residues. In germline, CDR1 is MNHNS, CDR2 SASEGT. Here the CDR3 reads CASSEVRLAGGPDTQYF. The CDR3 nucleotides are TGTGCCAGCAGTGAAGTCCGACTAGCGGGGGGGCCAGATACGCAGTATTTT.

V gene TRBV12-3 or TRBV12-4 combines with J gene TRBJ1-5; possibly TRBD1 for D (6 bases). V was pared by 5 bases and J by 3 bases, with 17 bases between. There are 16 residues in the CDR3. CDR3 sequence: CASSLRTVLNNQPQHF. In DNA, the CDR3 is TGTGCCAGCAGTCTCCGGACAGTACTTAACAATCAGCCCCAGCATTTT.

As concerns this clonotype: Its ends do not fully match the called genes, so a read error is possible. The CDR3 here is CTSSEVAELAKNIQYF. The CDR3 region has the DNA TGTACCAGCAGTGAGGTAGCGGAATTAGCCAAAAACATTCAGTACTTC. The chain is built from TRBV6-1 and TRBJ2-7; perhaps TRBD2 as D (6 bases). The J call may not be correct, given that the DNA end is closer to TRBJ2-4. The CDR3 contains 16 residues. Germline V CDR1 and CDR2: MNHNS, SASEGT.

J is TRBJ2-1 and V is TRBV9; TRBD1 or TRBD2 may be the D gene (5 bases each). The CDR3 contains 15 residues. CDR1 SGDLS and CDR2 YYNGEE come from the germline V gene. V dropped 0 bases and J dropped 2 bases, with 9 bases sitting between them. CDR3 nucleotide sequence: TGTGCCAGCAGCGTAGGATCGGGGCCCTACAATGAGCAGTTCTTC. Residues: CASSVGSGPYNEQFF.

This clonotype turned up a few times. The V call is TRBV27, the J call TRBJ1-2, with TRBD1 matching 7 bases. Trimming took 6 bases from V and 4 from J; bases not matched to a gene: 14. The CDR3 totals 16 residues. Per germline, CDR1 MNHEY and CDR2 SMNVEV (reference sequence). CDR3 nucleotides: TGTGCCAGCAGCCTAAGGGGGCCCCCCGCTCCCTATGGCTACACCTTC. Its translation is CASSLRGPPAPYGYTF.

CDR3 bases: TGCAGTGCTAGAGATGCCGGGACAAACATTCAGTACTTC. This gives the protein CSARDAGTNIQYF. The gene calls are TRBV20-1 and TRBJ2-5; D could derive from TRBD1 or TRBD2 (5 bases each). TRBJ2-4 matches the DNA end more closely, so the J call is doubtful. Per germline, CDR1 DFQATT and CDR2 SNEGSKA (reference sequence). The CDR3 has 13 residues.

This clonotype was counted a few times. The CDR3 region is CSARVTASNYGYTF. CDR3 DNA: TGCAGTGCTAGAGTTACAGCCTCTAACTATGGCTACACCTTC. The gene calls are TRBV20-1 and TRBJ1-2, with D unclear. The CDR3 has 14 residues. Germline V gene lookup returns CDR1 DFQATT and CDR2 SNEGSKA (reference sequence). V lost 1 base and J 0 bases, leaving 9 bases between the germline ends.

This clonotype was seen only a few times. DNA of the CDR3: TGTGCCAGCGGCAGGCATCAAGAGACCCAGTACTTC. Encoded protein: CASGRHQETQYF. The J gene is TRBJ2-5, the V gene TRBV27; no clear D gene. This CDR3 region has 12 residues. Looked up from germline, CDR1 is MNHEY and CDR2 is SMNVEV (reference sequence). Trimming removed 8 bases at V and 2 bases at J, with 9 bases between.

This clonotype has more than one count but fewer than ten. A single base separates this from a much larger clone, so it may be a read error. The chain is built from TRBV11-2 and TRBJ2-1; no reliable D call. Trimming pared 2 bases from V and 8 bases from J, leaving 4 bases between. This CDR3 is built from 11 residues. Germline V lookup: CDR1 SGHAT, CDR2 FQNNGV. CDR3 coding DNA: TGTGCCAGCAGCTTAACGGATGAGCAGTTCTTC. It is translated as CASSLTDEQFF.

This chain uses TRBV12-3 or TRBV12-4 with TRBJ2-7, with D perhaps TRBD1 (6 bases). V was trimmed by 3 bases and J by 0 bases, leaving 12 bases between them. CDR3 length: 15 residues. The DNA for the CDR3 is TGTGCCAGCAGTTTCCTGGACAGAAACTCCTACGAGCAGTACTTC. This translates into CASSFLDRNSYEQYF.

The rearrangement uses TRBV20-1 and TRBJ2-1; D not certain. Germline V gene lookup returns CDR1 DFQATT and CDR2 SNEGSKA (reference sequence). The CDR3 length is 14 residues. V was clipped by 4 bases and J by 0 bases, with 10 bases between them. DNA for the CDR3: TGCAGTGCTACCCGATTAAGCTCCTACAATGAGCAGTTCTTC. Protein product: CSATRLSSYNEQFF.

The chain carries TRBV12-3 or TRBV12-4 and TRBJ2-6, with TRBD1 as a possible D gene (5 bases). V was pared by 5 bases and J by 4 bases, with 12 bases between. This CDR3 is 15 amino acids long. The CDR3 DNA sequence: TGTGCCAGCAGTCCAGGGTTATACGGGGCCAACGTCCTGACTTTC. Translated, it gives CASSPGLYGANVLTF.

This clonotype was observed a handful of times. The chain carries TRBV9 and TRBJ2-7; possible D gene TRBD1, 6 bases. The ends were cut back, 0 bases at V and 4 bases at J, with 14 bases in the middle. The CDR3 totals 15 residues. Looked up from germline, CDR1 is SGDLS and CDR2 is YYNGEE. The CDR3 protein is CASSVDRNRAYEQYF. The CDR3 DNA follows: TGTGCCAGCAGCGTAGATCGTAACAGGGCTTACGAGCAGTACTTC.

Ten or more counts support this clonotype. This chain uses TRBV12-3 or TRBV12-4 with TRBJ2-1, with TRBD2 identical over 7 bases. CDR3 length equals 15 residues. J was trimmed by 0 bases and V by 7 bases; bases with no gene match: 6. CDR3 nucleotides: TGTGCCAGCACCTCCGGCGGGAGCTCCTACAATGAGCAGTTCTTC. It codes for CASTSGGSSYNEQFF.

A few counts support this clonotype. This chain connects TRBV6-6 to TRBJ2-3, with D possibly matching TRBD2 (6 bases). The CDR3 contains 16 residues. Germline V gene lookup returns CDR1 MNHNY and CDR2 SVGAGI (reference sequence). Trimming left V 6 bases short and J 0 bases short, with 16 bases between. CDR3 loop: CASRAAGPWSTDTQYF. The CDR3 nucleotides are TGTGCCAGCAGAGCAGCGGGCCCTTGGAGCACAGATACGCAGTATTTT.

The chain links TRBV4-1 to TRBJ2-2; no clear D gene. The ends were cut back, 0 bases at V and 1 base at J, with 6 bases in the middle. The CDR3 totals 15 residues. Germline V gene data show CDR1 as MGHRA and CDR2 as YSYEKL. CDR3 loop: CASSQEAGNTGELFF. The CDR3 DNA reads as TGCGCCAGCAGCCAAGAAGCAGGGAACACCGGGGAGCTGTTTTTT.